In its sample, the clone carrying this T cell receptor (beta chain) was seen once. The antigen remains unidentified. PCR was performed using 60 Vbeta and 13 Jbeta primers. Clones were read by immunoSEQ multiplex PCR, and TCRdb kept only the in-frame ones, dropping some. The sample lists 120,000 to 150,000 clones, roughly 80% occurring once. The junction had 9 bases not matched to a gene; V was cut back by 3 bases and J by 4 bases. CDR3 length equals 15 residues. In germline, CDR1 is GTSNPN, CDR2 SVGIG (reference sequence). The data originate from a study of cytomegalovirus exposure and HLA in healthy donors. Notes on the study in general: With high specificity and sensitivity, the classifier reportedly diagnosed cytomegalovirus status. An analysis done earlier found most TCR beta V segments productive about 87% or about 30% of the time. Some V segments, including TRBV6-2 and TRBV6-3, were excluded as indistinguishable.

V is TRBV30 and J is TRBJ1-1; TRBD1 matches at 9 bases. The TCR comes from a woman in her 30s in good health and CMV-seronegative. What was sequenced was PBMCs. This CDR3 is CAWRQGAFISTEAFF. CDR3 bases: TGTGCCTGGAGACAGGGGGCATTTATTAGCACTGAAGCTTTCTTT.